There are a few counts of the clone carrying this T cell receptor (beta chain). The antigen is unknown. Purities over 98% were achieved in all sorted populations. This sample was taken from a study of beta chain features in type 1 diabetes. The study's findings and limits: Cells carrying high TCR expression could end up over-represented when cDNA is sequenced. HLA effects on TCRB rearrangement stayed unresolved here. Moderate but significant shortening of TCRB CDR3s was recorded in all four CD4+ subsets from Type 1 diabetes patients.

The isolated RNA, all of it, was reverse transcribed, so expressed TCRB transcripts were what got sequenced. Produced via immunoSEQ multiplex PCR; TCRdb's table is partial and in-frame only. The sample lists 120,000 or so clones; 17% were seen once. The CDR3 is made up of 14 amino acids. V was pared by 3 bases and J by 7 bases, with 7 bases of the junction left unmatched. Germline V gives CDR1 LNHNV, CDR2 YYDKDF (reference sequence). The genes are TRBV15 and TRBJ1-2; 8 bases are shared with TRBD1. The sample consisted of central memory CD4+ T cells from blood. The TCR was taken from a young man with type 1 diabetes. CDR3 bases: TGTGCCACCAGCAGTTTGACAGGGGAGGGTGGCTACACCTTC. Its protein product is CATSSLTGEGGYTF.